The rows below give T cell receptor beta chains drawn from one sample of a study of T-cell reconstitution after alpha-beta-depleted transplantation in children. TCRdb reanalysed the PCR reads using MiXCR and keeps one entry per CDR3 protein. The table shows a few hundred thousand distinct CDR3 sequences, with about an eighth occurring only once. Material: PBMCs, mostly from graft donor cells, obtained 360 days after TCRalphabeta/CD19-depleted stem cell transplant. The receptors shown here come from a male patient aged 5 to 17 who had a stem cell transplant for acute myeloid leukemia, so the T cells may come from the graft donor. Both conserved end residues are part of each CDR3. A D gene is named only where the DNA matches it firmly. Size values are once, few and many counts, or a class for expanded clones, and some rows have none.

j_gene: TRBJ1-2; v_gene: TRBV5-5; d_gene: TRBD1; abundance: .; CDR3nt: TGTGCCAGCAGCCCGGACAGGACCTATGGCTACACCTTC; CDR3aa: CASSPDRTYGYTF
j_gene: TRBJ1-6; v_gene: TRBV29-1; d_gene: TRBD1; abundance: many; CDR3nt: TGCAGCGCATCCGGACAGGGCGGTAATTCACCCCTCCACTTT; CDR3aa: CSASGQGGNSPLHF
j_gene: TRBJ2-1; v_gene: TRBV11-1; d_gene: .; abundance: few; CDR3nt: TGTGCCAGCAGCGTCAGACAGTTTGGCTCCTACAATGAGCAGTTCTTC; CDR3aa: CASSVRQFGSYNEQFF
j_gene: TRBJ2-7; v_gene: TRBV7-8; d_gene: .; abundance: .; CDR3nt: TGTGCCAGCAGCTTCTCGGCGGGCAGGGGCGGCGAGCAGTACTTC; CDR3aa: CASSFSAGRGGEQYF
j_gene: TRBJ2-1; v_gene: TRBV20-1; d_gene: .; abundance: .; CDR3nt: TGCAGTGCTAGAGGCCCGGTTTACAATGAGCAGTTCTTC; CDR3aa: CSARGPVYNEQFF
j_gene: TRBJ2-2; v_gene: TRBV5-1; d_gene: .; abundance: many; CDR3nt: TGCGCCAGCAGCTTGGCAGCCCTAGAATACACCGGGGAGCTGTTTTTT; CDR3aa: CASSLAALEYTGELFF
j_gene: TRBJ2-1; v_gene: TRBV20-1; d_gene: TRBD1; abundance: few; CDR3nt: TGCAGTGCTAGACCTACAGGGGGCGGATTGGGACAAAATGAGCAGTTCTTC; CDR3aa: CSARPTGGGLGQNEQFF
j_gene: TRBJ2-7; v_gene: TRBV5-1; d_gene: TRBD2; abundance: few; CDR3nt: TGCGCCAGCAGCCGTGGACTAGCGGGAGTATCGGCCTACGAGCAGTACTTC; CDR3aa: CASSRGLAGVSAYEQYF
j_gene: TRBJ2-1; v_gene: TRBV6-2/TRBV6-3; d_gene: .; abundance: few; CDR3nt: TGTGCCAGCAACCCTTCAGGGCACTACAATGAGCAGTTCTTC; CDR3aa: CASNPSGHYNEQFF
j_gene: TRBJ2-1; v_gene: TRBV4-3; d_gene: TRBD2; abundance: .; CDR3nt: TGCGCCAGCAGCCAAGAAGCCCCCAGCGGGGCCTACAATGAGCAGTTCTTC; CDR3aa: CASSQEAPSGAYNEQFF
j_gene: TRBJ2-1; v_gene: TRBV4-3; d_gene: .; abundance: .; CDR3nt: TGCGCCAGCAGCCAAGACAGCGCTCAGTACAATGAGCAGTTCTTC; CDR3aa: CASSQDSAQYNEQFF
j_gene: TRBJ2-1; v_gene: TRBV29-1; d_gene: TRBD1; abundance: many; CDR3nt: TGCAGCGTTGTGGGACAGGACAATGAGCAGTTCTTC; CDR3aa: CSVVGQDNEQFF
j_gene: TRBJ2-5; v_gene: TRBV12-3/TRBV12-4; d_gene: TRBD1; abundance: .; CDR3nt: TGTGCCAGCAGCTCGGACAGGTTCTATCAAGAGACCCAGTACTTC; CDR3aa: CASSSDRFYQETQYF
j_gene: TRBJ2-1; v_gene: TRBV7-3; d_gene: .; abundance: many; CDR3nt: TGTGCCAGCAGCTCGGGACCAACCAGTGAGCAGTTCTTC; CDR3aa: CASSSGPTSEQFF
j_gene: TRBJ2-7; v_gene: TRBV20-1; d_gene: .; abundance: many; CDR3nt: TGCAGTGCTAGGCAGGACTCCTACGAGCAGTACTTC; CDR3aa: CSARQDSYEQYF
j_gene: TRBJ2-1; v_gene: TRBV5-1; d_gene: .; abundance: few; CDR3nt: TGCGCCAGCAGCTCCCTGCGGCGGGGTGACAATGAGCAGTTCTTC; CDR3aa: CASSSLRRGDNEQFF
j_gene: TRBJ1-2; v_gene: TRBV7-3; d_gene: TRBD1; abundance: few; CDR3nt: TGTGCCAGCAGCCCGGGACAGGGGGCGCACCATGGCTACACCTTC; CDR3aa: CASSPGQGAHHGYTF
j_gene: TRBJ2-5; v_gene: TRBV6-2/TRBV6-3; d_gene: TRBD2; abundance: many; CDR3nt: TGTGCCAGCAGTTACGAGATAGCGGGGGTCCAAGAGACCCAGTACTTC; CDR3aa: CASSYEIAGVQETQYF
j_gene: TRBJ1-1; v_gene: TRBV6-2/TRBV6-3; d_gene: .; abundance: few; CDR3nt: TGTGCCAGCAGTTACGGGCGGTACATGAACACTGAAGCTTTCTTT; CDR3aa: CASSYGRYMNTEAFF
j_gene: TRBJ1-1; v_gene: TRBV5-6; d_gene: .; abundance: many; CDR3nt: TGTGCCAGCAGCTTGCAGAGTGAAGCTTTCTTT; CDR3aa: CASSLQSEAFF
j_gene: TRBJ2-7; v_gene: TRBV7-3; d_gene: TRBD1; abundance: few; CDR3nt: TGTGCCAGCAGTTTCGGACAGGGGGCGCCCTACGAGCAGTACTTC; CDR3aa: CASSFGQGAPYEQYF
j_gene: TRBJ2-1; v_gene: TRBV5-1; d_gene: .; abundance: .; CDR3nt: TGCGCCAGCTCCCAGATCGGCTCCTACAATGAGCAGTTCTTC; CDR3aa: CASSQIGSYNEQFF
j_gene: TRBJ2-1; v_gene: TRBV20-1; d_gene: .; abundance: many; CDR3nt: TGCAGTGCTAGAGGACGGGGTGGGCAGTTCTTC; CDR3aa: CSARGRGGQFF
j_gene: TRBJ1-1; v_gene: TRBV19; d_gene: .; abundance: few; CDR3nt: TGTGCCAGTAGTATACGAGCGAACACTGAAGCTTTCTTT; CDR3aa: CASSIRANTEAFF
j_gene: TRBJ2-5; v_gene: TRBV6-2/TRBV6-3; d_gene: .; abundance: .; CDR3nt: TGTGCCAGCAGTTACCGCCCTCGGAGGCTGACCCAAGAGACCCAGTACTTC; CDR3aa: CASSYRPRRLTQETQYF
j_gene: TRBJ1-4; v_gene: TRBV13; d_gene: TRBD1; abundance: .; CDR3nt: TGTGCCAGCAGCCCGGGACAGGGGAAAGGAAAACTGTTTTTT; CDR3aa: CASSPGQGKGKLFF
j_gene: TRBJ2-4; v_gene: TRBV27; d_gene: .; abundance: few; CDR3nt: TGTGCCAGCAGTTTATCGTTCAGGCTAGCCAAAAACATTCAGTACTTC; CDR3aa: CASSLSFRLAKNIQYF
j_gene: TRBJ2-7; v_gene: TRBV20-1; d_gene: TRBD1; abundance: .; CDR3nt: TGCAGTGCTAGAGATGAGGGGGCCGAGCAGTACTTC; CDR3aa: CSARDEGAEQYF
j_gene: TRBJ2-1; v_gene: TRBV14; d_gene: .; abundance: .; CDR3nt: TGTGCCAGCAATAATCGTCGGACTTCGGACTACAATGAGCAGTTCTTC; CDR3aa: CASNNRRTSDYNEQFF
j_gene: TRBJ1-1; v_gene: TRBV6-2/TRBV6-3; d_gene: .; abundance: few; CDR3nt: TGTGCCAGCAGTTCGGGATACACTGAAGCTTTCTTT; CDR3aa: CASSSGYTEAFF
j_gene: TRBJ2-7; v_gene: TRBV4-2; d_gene: TRBD2; abundance: few; CDR3nt: TGTGCCAGCAGCCAAGAGGCTAGCGGTAGCTCCTACGAGCAGTACTTC; CDR3aa: CASSQEASGSSYEQYF
j_gene: TRBJ2-5; v_gene: TRBV21-1; d_gene: .; abundance: .; CDR3nt: TGTGCCAGCAGCAAAAGGCAGGGGGCTAGTGCCACCGAGACCCAGTACTTC; CDR3aa: CASSKRQGASATETQYF
j_gene: TRBJ2-4; v_gene: TRBV3-1; d_gene: .; abundance: .; CDR3nt: TGTGCCAGCAGCGGCGACAAACCTCCGCGCCCCAAAAACATTCAGTACTTC; CDR3aa: CASSGDKPPRPKNIQYF
j_gene: TRBJ2-3; v_gene: TRBV27; d_gene: TRBD2; abundance: many; CDR3nt: TGTGCCAGCAGTGGGACTAGCGGACTAGATACGCAGTATTTT; CDR3aa: CASSGTSGLDTQYF
j_gene: TRBJ2-7; v_gene: TRBV15; d_gene: TRBD1; abundance: few; CDR3nt: TGTGCCACCAGCACCTGGACAGGGACGGAGCAGTACTTC; CDR3aa: CATSTWTGTEQYF
j_gene: TRBJ2-5; v_gene: TRBV3-1; d_gene: .; abundance: .; CDR3nt: TGTGCCAGCAGCCAAGATAGTAACACTCCTGCCCAGTACTTC; CDR3aa: CASSQDSNTPAQYF
j_gene: TRBJ2-5; v_gene: TRBV20-1; d_gene: .; abundance: few; CDR3nt: TGCAGTGCTGGCCGATTAAAAGAGACCCAGTACTTC; CDR3aa: CSAGRLKETQYF
j_gene: TRBJ2-1; v_gene: TRBV21-1; d_gene: .; abundance: .; CDR3nt: TGTGCCAGCAGCAAAGAGGGGGACGGTGATGATGAGCAGTTCTTC; CDR3aa: CASSKEGDGDDEQFF
j_gene: TRBJ2-7; v_gene: TRBV6-2/TRBV6-3; d_gene: TRBD1; abundance: .; CDR3nt: TGTGCCAGCAGGCAGGGGGCCTTCGGGGAGCAGTACTTC; CDR3aa: CASRQGAFGEQYF
j_gene: TRBJ2-7; v_gene: TRBV7-9; d_gene: .; abundance: .; CDR3nt: TGTGCCATGGGCGCCGGGGCCCTCTACGAGCAGTACTTC; CDR3aa: CAMGAGALYEQYF
j_gene: TRBJ2-7; v_gene: TRBV29-1; d_gene: .; abundance: few; CDR3nt: TGCAGCGTTGCAGAGGGTTGGGAGGCCTCTAAGTACTTC; CDR3aa: CSVAEGWEASKYF
j_gene: TRBJ2-1; v_gene: TRBV5-1; d_gene: TRBD1; abundance: .; CDR3nt: TGCGCCAGCAGCTTGGGACAGGGCGGTTCTGACAATGAGCAGTTCTTC; CDR3aa: CASSLGQGGSDNEQFF
j_gene: TRBJ1-1; v_gene: TRBV28; d_gene: .; abundance: .; CDR3nt: TGTGCCAGCAGTTTATTCCCCAGGGACACTGAAGCTTTCTTT; CDR3aa: CASSLFPRDTEAFF
j_gene: TRBJ2-7; v_gene: TRBV9; d_gene: .; abundance: many; CDR3nt: TGTGCCAGCAGCGTAGAGGGCGGAACCTACGAGCAGTACTTC; CDR3aa: CASSVEGGTYEQYF
j_gene: TRBJ1-1; v_gene: TRBV7-9; d_gene: TRBD1; abundance: .; CDR3nt: TGTGCCAGCAGCGAAAATACAGGGGAGGGCACTGAAGCTTTCTTT; CDR3aa: CASSENTGEGTEAFF
j_gene: TRBJ2-5; v_gene: TRBV29-1; d_gene: TRBD1; abundance: .; CDR3nt: TGCAGCGCCACGGACAGGGCGTGGGAGACCCAGTACTTC; CDR3aa: CSATDRAWETQYF
j_gene: TRBJ2-3; v_gene: TRBV19; d_gene: TRBD1; abundance: .; CDR3nt: TGTGCCACAGGGACAGGGATCACAGATACGCAGTATTTT; CDR3aa: CATGTGITDTQYF
j_gene: TRBJ2-1; v_gene: TRBV24-1; d_gene: TRBD2; abundance: many; CDR3nt: TGTGCCACCAGTGACTATAGCGGGATAACCTACAATGAGCAGTTCTTC; CDR3aa: CATSDYSGITYNEQFF
j_gene: TRBJ2-1; v_gene: TRBV12-3/TRBV12-4; d_gene: .; abundance: few; CDR3nt: TGTGCCAGCAGTTTCTCCACTAACAATGAGCAGTTCTTC; CDR3aa: CASSFSTNNEQFF
j_gene: TRBJ1-1; v_gene: TRBV5-5; d_gene: .; abundance: many; CDR3nt: TGTGCCAGCAACGTGGCCCAGAACACTGAAGCTTTCTTT; CDR3aa: CASNVAQNTEAFF
j_gene: TRBJ2-3; v_gene: TRBV29-1; d_gene: TRBD2; abundance: .; CDR3nt: TGCAGCGTCCGACCCAGCGGGAGGGCAGATACGCAGTATTTT; CDR3aa: CSVRPSGRADTQYF
j_gene: TRBJ1-4; v_gene: TRBV7-2; d_gene: .; abundance: many; CDR3nt: TGTGCCAGCAGCTTACCAGGGAAGAATGAAAAACTGTTTTTT; CDR3aa: CASSLPGKNEKLFF
j_gene: TRBJ2-6; v_gene: TRBV7-3; d_gene: .; abundance: few; CDR3nt: TGTGCCAGCACCCCCACGGGCGTCTCGGAGAACGTCCTGACTTTC; CDR3aa: CASTPTGVSENVLTF
j_gene: TRBJ2-7; v_gene: TRBV9; d_gene: TRBD2; abundance: .; CDR3nt: TGTGCCAGCAGTGTCTTCGATAGCGGGTCTCTCGAGCAGTACTTC; CDR3aa: CASSVFDSGSLEQYF
j_gene: TRBJ2-1; v_gene: TRBV4-3; d_gene: TRBD2; abundance: many; CDR3nt: TGCGCCAGCAGCCAAGATCCCGTAAGCGGGAGCGTCAATGAGCAGTTCTTC; CDR3aa: CASSQDPVSGSVNEQFF
j_gene: TRBJ2-7; v_gene: TRBV18; d_gene: .; abundance: many; CDR3nt: TGTGCCAGCTCACCCCTTGAGGGCTACGAGCAGTACTTC; CDR3aa: CASSPLEGYEQYF
j_gene: TRBJ2-1; v_gene: TRBV7-2; d_gene: .; abundance: many; CDR3nt: TGTGCCAGCAGCTTCCTCTACAATGAGCAGTTCTTC; CDR3aa: CASSFLYNEQFF
j_gene: TRBJ2-6; v_gene: TRBV12-3/TRBV12-4; d_gene: .; abundance: .; CDR3nt: TGTGCCAACCTACGCTCTGGGGCCAACGTCCTGACTTTC; CDR3aa: CANLRSGANVLTF
j_gene: TRBJ2-3; v_gene: TRBV28; d_gene: TRBD1; abundance: few; CDR3nt: TGTGCCAGCCTAAGGGACAGGAGCACAGATACGCAGTATTTT; CDR3aa: CASLRDRSTDTQYF
j_gene: TRBJ2-3; v_gene: TRBV20-1; d_gene: .; abundance: .; CDR3nt: TGCAGTGCACATAGTGAACCAGATACGCAGTATTTT; CDR3aa: CSAHSEPDTQYF